Detailed here is one TCR beta chain. The sample is drawn from a study of cytomegalovirus exposure and HLA in healthy donors. Study details: The early release's HLA-typed donors yielded 78 million or so unique TCRs.

Use of 60 Vbeta and 13 Jbeta primers characterized the PCR. Sequenced by immunoSEQ multiplex PCR; TCRdb stores in-frame clones only, minus some. The sample yields roughly 130,000 clones, about three quarters seen once. Germline-derived CDR1 and CDR2 are MGHRA and YSYEKL. The CDR3 covers 18 residues. V shed 2 bases, J shed 0 bases, and the junction held 5 bases outside the gene matches. The source material was PBMCs. The J gene is TRBJ2-7, the V gene TRBV4-1, with 15 bases lining up with TRBD2. This TCR was recovered from a human donor in good health. As DNA, the CDR3 is TGCGCCAGCAGCCAAACTGGACTAGCGGGGGGGTCCTCCTACGAGCAGTACTTC. This translates into CASSQTGLAGGSSYEQYF.